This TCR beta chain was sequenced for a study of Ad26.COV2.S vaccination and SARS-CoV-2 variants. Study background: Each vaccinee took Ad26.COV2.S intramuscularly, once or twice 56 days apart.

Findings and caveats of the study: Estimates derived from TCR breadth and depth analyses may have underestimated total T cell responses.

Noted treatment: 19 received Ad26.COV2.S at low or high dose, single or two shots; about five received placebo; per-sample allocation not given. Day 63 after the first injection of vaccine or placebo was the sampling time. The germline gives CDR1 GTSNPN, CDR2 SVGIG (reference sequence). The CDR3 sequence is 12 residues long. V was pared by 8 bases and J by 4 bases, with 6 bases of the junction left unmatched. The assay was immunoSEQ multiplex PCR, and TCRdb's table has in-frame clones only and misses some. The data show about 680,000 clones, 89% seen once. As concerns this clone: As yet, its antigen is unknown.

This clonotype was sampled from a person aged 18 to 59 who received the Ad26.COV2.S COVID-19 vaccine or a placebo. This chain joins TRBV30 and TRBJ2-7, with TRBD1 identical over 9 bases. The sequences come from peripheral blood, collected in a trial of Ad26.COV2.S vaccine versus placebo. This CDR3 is CAAGTGLYEQYF. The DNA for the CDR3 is TGTGCCGCCGGGACAGGGCTTTACGAGCAGTACTTC.